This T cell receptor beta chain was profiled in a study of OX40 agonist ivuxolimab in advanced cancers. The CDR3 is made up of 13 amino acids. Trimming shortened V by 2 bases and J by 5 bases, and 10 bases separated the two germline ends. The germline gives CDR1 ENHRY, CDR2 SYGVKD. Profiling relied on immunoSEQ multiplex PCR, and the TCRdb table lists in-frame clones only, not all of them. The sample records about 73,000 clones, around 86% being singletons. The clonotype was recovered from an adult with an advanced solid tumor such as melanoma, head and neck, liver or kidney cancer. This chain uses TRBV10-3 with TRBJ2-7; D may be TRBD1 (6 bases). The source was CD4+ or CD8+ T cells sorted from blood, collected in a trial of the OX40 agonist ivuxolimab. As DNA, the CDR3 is TGTGCCATCAGTGAGGCAGGGGTCCACGAGCAGTACTTC. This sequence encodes CAISEAGVHEQYF.